This TCR beta chain appears in the sequencing data of a study of T cell responses to AZD1222 COVID-19 vaccine. This CDR3 is 13 amino acids long. Germline V gives CDR1 SGHDT, CDR2 YYEEEE. Between the trimmed V and J ends, which lost 2 bases and 3 bases, there was a span of 9 bases. Of note for this clone: Its antigen is still unknown.

Notes on the study in general: Among those given AZD1222, only five or six were seropositive at baseline. Females made up more of the donors, who were largely white British, and clonal diversity may have come out too low. At 160-218 and 743-854, vaccine-associated CD4 TCRs were dominant, and they spanned spike.

Produced via immunoSEQ multiplex PCR; TCRdb's table is partial and in-frame only. The table has over 120,000 clones, approximately 85% seen once. The receptor comes from an adult in good health. This chain uses TRBV5-6 with TRBJ2-7; D is possibly TRBD1 (6 bases). This sample comprised peripheral blood, obtained on day 0 of AZD1222 vaccination. The CDR3 bases are TGTGCCAGCAGCTTTGGGGGCGACTACGAGCAGTACTTC. Its protein product is CASSFGGDYEQYF.